This TCR beta chain was sequenced for a study of T cells in Graves' hyperthyroidism and ophthalmopathy. This clonotype showed up just a few times. Trimming removed 4 bases at V and 5 bases at J, with 12 bases between. The CDR3 is 14 residues long. CDR1 and CDR2 (germline): SGHVS, FNYEAQ. TCR beta CDR3 regions were amplified from RNA transcripts. RT-PCR in the first round (using the HTBI primer set) targeted the TCR CDR3. TCRdb fed the multiplex PCR reads into MiXCR, producing one record per CDR3 protein. There are some 650,000 distinct CDR3 sequences in the sample; around 16% occur only once, and more than 3% lies in the top ten.

This receptor was obtained from a woman aged 40-49 years with Graves' ophthalmopathy. The gene calls are TRBV7-6 and TRBJ2-1; D remains ambiguous. Sequencing used blood. For the CDR3, the DNA is TGTGCCAGCAGCTCTCTTAACTTTGACAATGAGCAGTTCTTC. Translation gives CASSSLNFDNEQFF.